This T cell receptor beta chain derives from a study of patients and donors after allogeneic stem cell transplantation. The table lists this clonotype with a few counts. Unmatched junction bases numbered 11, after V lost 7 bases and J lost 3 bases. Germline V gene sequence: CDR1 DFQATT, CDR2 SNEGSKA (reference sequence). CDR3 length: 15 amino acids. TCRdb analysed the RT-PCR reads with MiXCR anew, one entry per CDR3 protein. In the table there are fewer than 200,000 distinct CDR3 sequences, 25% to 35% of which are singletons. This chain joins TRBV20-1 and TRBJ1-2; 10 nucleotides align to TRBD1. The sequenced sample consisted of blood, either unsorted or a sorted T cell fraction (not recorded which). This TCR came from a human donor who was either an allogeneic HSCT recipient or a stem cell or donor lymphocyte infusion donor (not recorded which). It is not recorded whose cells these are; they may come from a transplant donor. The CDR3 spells CSGSSPGQGYYGYTF. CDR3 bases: TGCAGTGGCTCAAGTCCGGGACAGGGGTACTATGGCTACACCTTC.